This T cell receptor beta chain was profiled in a study of long-term antiretroviral therapy in people with HIV. Survey-level immunoSEQ v3.0 assays were run. Only in-frame clones appear in the TCRdb table, and some are missing; sequencing was by immunoSEQ multiplex PCR. The profile shows roughly 24,000 clones, about nine tenths of them singletons. Every donor contributed at least one pre-ART and at least two post-ART PBMC samples. United States facilities provided treatment to all participants with HIV. The receptor comes from a woman aged 25-40 years with HIV. Sequencing used unsorted PBMCs, obtained 1.8 years before starting antiretroviral therapy.

CDR3 region: CASSPRQGALETQYF. In DNA form, the CDR3 reads TGTGCCAGCAGCCCCAGACAGGGGGCCTTGGAGACCCAGTACTTC. The chain employs TRBV7-6 and TRBJ2-5, with 10 nucleotides matching TRBD1. Germline V CDR1 and CDR2: SGHVS, FNYEAQ. V shed 5 bases and J 5 bases; nucleotides not matched to a gene: 8. The CDR3 is 15 amino acids.